Listed here is a single TCR beta chain. Germline trimming cut 5 bases from V and 3 bases from J; bases unmatched to any gene: 3. The CDR3 totals 13 residues. Germline-derived CDR1 and CDR2 are SGHNT and YENEEA. The source of the sample is a study of blood T cell repertoires in COVID-19. Overall study context: PBMCs, B-cell-depleted T cells, or T cells were the source of the cDNA or gDNA that made up the material.

As handled by the study authors: Reference gene primer amplification gave nucleated cell count estimates. Assay: immunoSEQ multiplex PCR; the TCRdb copy retains only in-frame clones and omits some. For V, J and clone size, that table is used; D and trimming come from the DNA. The sample contains about 240,000 clones, roughly 82% of which appear only once. The sequenced sample was peripheral blood. The sequence was obtained from a woman aged 70-85 years with acute or convalescent COVID-19. The V gene is TRBV11-3, the J gene TRBJ1-1, with 7 positions matching TRBD1. In DNA, the CDR3 is TGTGCCAGCAGCCTGCAGGGGGACACTGAAGCTTTCTTT. Translated, it gives CASSLQGDTEAFF.